These 8 T cell receptor beta chains came from one sample sequenced in a study of Tregs in tolerant kidney transplant recipients. Only in-frame clones appear in the TCRdb table, and some are missing; sequencing was by immunoSEQ multiplex PCR. The sample carries under 100,000 clones, 85% to 95% recorded once. Sequencing was done on a sample of CD8+ T cells from blood. These TCRs come from a human donor in good health.

This clone appeared once. The rearrangement joins TRBV13 to TRBJ2-3; 10 positions match TRBD2. With V trimmed by 4 bases and J by 7 bases, 8 bases remained unmatched. This CDR3 region has 15 residues. Germline V gives CDR1 PRHDT, CDR2 FYEKMQ (reference sequence). The CDR3 bases are TGTGCCAGCAGCTATTATAGCGGGGGGCCAAATACGCAGTATTTT. The encoded protein is CASSYYSGGPNTQYF.

The rearrangement joins TRBV4-1 to TRBJ2-5; perhaps TRBD1 as D (6 bases). This CDR3 region has 15 residues. V was trimmed by 0 bases and J by 0 bases, leaving 8 bases between them. Germline V gene lookup returns CDR1 MGHRA and CDR2 YSYEKL. The CDR3 region is CASSQDWDNQETQYF. DNA of the CDR3: TGCGCCAGCAGCCAAGATTGGGACAACCAAGAGACCCAGTACTTC.

This chain links TRBV29-1 with TRBJ1-1; maybe TRBD1 (5 bases). V shed 6 bases and J shed 0 bases, with 8 bases lying between them. The CDR3 sequence is 12 residues long. CDR1 is SQVTM, CDR2 ANQGSEA, per germline. The CDR3 protein is CSVEGLNTEAFF. The CDR3 DNA sequence: TGCAGCGTAGAGGGGCTGAACACTGAAGCTTTCTTT.

The chain carries TRBV7-9 and TRBJ2-5, with D perhaps matching TRBD2 (6 bases). V was clipped by 1 base and J by 5 bases, with 11 bases between them. The CDR3 spans 14 residues. Germline V gene sequence: CDR1 SEHNR, CDR2 FQNEAQ (reference sequence). The CDR3 nucleotides are TGTGCCAGCAGCTTAGTTGGCGGGATGGAGACCCAGTACTTC. The encoded protein is CASSLVGGMETQYF. Full variable domain (missing parts from reference TRBV7-9 and TRBJ2-5): DTGVSQNPRHKITKRGQNVTFRCDPISEHNRLYWYRQTLGQGPEFLTYFQNEAQLEKSRLLSDRFSAERPKGSFSTLEIQRTEQGDSAMYLCASSLVGGMETQYFGPGTRLLVL.

In its sample, this clone was seen a few times. This chain connects TRBV5-4 to TRBJ1-1; no clear D. Germline V lookup: CDR1 SGHNT, CDR2 YYREEE (reference sequence). Trimming took 4 bases from V and 1 from J, leaving 8 bases between them. CDR3 length equals 13 residues. The CDR3 sequence is CASSPKQNTEAFF. DNA for the CDR3: TGTGCCAGCAGCCCGAAACAGAACACTGAAGCTTTCTTT.

J is TRBJ2-1 and V is TRBV19, with 10 bases fitting TRBD1. Germline CDR1 is LNHDA and CDR2 is SQIVND (reference sequence). The junction had 13 bases not matched to a gene; V was cut back by 8 bases and J by 9 bases. CDR3 length: 15 residues. As DNA, the CDR3 is TGTGCCAGTGGTCCCGGGACAGGGGTGTTGGTTGAGCAGTTCTTC. Its protein is CASGPGTGVLVEQFF.

V is TRBV5-6 and J is TRBJ2-7; no reliable D call. The ends were cut back, 5 bases at V and 0 bases at J, with 9 bases in the middle. The CDR3 contains 13 residues. In germline, CDR1 is SGHDT, CDR2 YYEEEE. The CDR3 nucleotides read TGTGCCAGCAGTGCATCCTACTCCTACGAGCAGTACTTC. Protein: CASSASYSYEQYF. Complete variable domain (other parts from reference TRBV5-6 and TRBJ2-7): DAGVTQSPTHLIKTRGQQVTLRCSPKSGHDTVSWYQQALGQGPQFIFQYYEEEERQRGNFPDRFSGHQFPNYSSELNVNALLLGDSALYLCASSASYSYEQYFGPGTRLTVT.

The chain employs TRBV6-4 and TRBJ2-7; 12 bases match TRBD2. The CDR3 is made up of 13 amino acids. Germline-derived CDR1 and CDR2 are MRHNA and SNTAGT. J lost 6 bases, V lost 6 bases, and 3 bases had no gene match. The CDR3: CASSRLAGAEQYF. In DNA form, the CDR3 reads TGTGCCAGCAGCCGACTAGCGGGAGCCGAGCAGTACTTC.